The 26 T cell receptor beta chains below all came from one sample that was sequenced in a study of T cell clonality in common variable immunodeficiency. Study observations and caveats: Reportedly, TCR beta sequences from common variable immunodeficiency showed fewer deletions and N-nucleotide insertions.

For these receptors, no antigen is known. Using immunoSEQ multiplex PCR, the repertoire was profiled, and TCRdb retains in-frame clones only, with some absent. This listing includes roughly 16,000 clones. Sequenced sample: peripheral blood mononuclear cells. These receptors came from a human donor with common variable immunodeficiency.

This clone is classed as medium-sized by frequency. The CDR3 end lies 3 residues beyond the end of the read and is filled in from the germline J gene. This chain connects TRBV7-3 to TRBJ1-1; 8 bases are shared with TRBD1. Germline CDR1 is SGHTA and CDR2 is FQGTGA. The CDR3 spans 14 residues. CDR3 sequence reads: CASSSTGADIEAFF. The CDR3 bases that were read are TGTGCCAGCAGCTCGACAGGGGCCGACATAGAA. The full variable domain, with the rest looked up from reference TRBV7-3 and TRBJ1-1, is GAGVSQTPSNKVTEKGKYVELRCDPISGHTALYWYRQSLGQGPEFLIYFQGTGAADDSGLPNDRFFAVRPEGSVSTLKIQRTERGDSAVYLCASSSTGADIEAFFGQGTRLTVV.

With respect to this clone: The observed sequence ends 3 residues before the CDR3 terminus, with the missing tail filled in from the germline J gene. The chain is built from TRBV11-2 and TRBJ1-5; D remains ambiguous. Germline CDR1 reads SGHAT; CDR2 reads FQNNGV. The CDR3 sequence is 15 residues long. V lost 1 base, J lost 0 bases, and 7 bases lay in between. The CDR3 sequence is CASSLGGFSNQPQHF. CDR3 DNA, as far as it was read: TGTGCCAGCAGCTTAGGAGGTTTTAGCAATCAGCCC.

The CDR3 loop is CSAREGAGDYEQYF. The covered CDR3 bases are TGCAGTGCTAGAGAGGGGGCAGGGGACTACGAG. This rearrangement joins TRBV20-1 to TRBJ2-7; maybe TRBD1 (6 bases). The read ends 3 residues early relative to the CDR3; the germline J gene fills the gap. V gave up 0 bases and J gave up 3 bases, with 12 bases separating them. Germline CDR1 and CDR2: DFQATT and SNEGSKA (reference sequence). This CDR3 is 14 amino acids long.

As regards this clone: The sequenced fragment ends 3 residues before the CDR3 boundary, so the rest is inferred from the germline J gene. The chain is built from TRBV20-1 and TRBJ2-7; 9 nucleotides line up with TRBD1. This CDR3 has 13 residues. The V gene end was trimmed by 6 bases and the J gene end by 2 bases; junction bases not matched to a gene: 5. In germline, CDR1 is DFQATT, CDR2 SNEGSKA (reference sequence). The CDR3 DNA, read in part, is TGCAGTGCGGGGGGACAGGGCCCCTACGAG. This sequence encodes CSAGGQGPYE. The CDR3 in its entirety is CSAGGQGPYEQYF.

Remarks on this clone: The CDR3 is cut off 3 residues early in the read; its end comes from the germline J gene. The chain links TRBV7-9 to TRBJ1-1, with a possible D match to TRBD1 (5 bases). V lost 8 bases and J 1 base, leaving 11 bases between the germline ends. Germline CDR1 and CDR2: SEHNR and FQNEAQ (reference sequence). This CDR3 has 13 residues. CDR3 amino acids: CASLGVWNTEAFF. The CDR3 bases that were read are TGTGCCAGCTTAGGGGTTTGGAACACTGAA.

A remark on this clone: With the read ending 3 residues before the CDR3 end, the germline J gene is used to fill in that end. The rearrangement uses TRBV18 and TRBJ1-1, with a tentative D call TRBD1 (6 bases). Germline CDR1 and CDR2: KGHSH and LQKENI. The ends were cut back, 2 bases at V and 2 bases at J, with 15 bases in the middle. The CDR3 extends over 16 amino acids. The CDR3 region is CASSPVTGPLNTEAFF. CDR3 DNA, as far as it was read: TGTGCCAGCTCACCAGTGACAGGACCGCTCAACACTGAA.

As to this clone: The observed sequence ends 3 residues before the CDR3 terminus, with the missing tail filled in from the germline J gene. The gene calls are TRBV20-1 and TRBJ2-2, with D unclear. V shed 2 bases and J shed 5 bases, with 9 bases lying between them. The CDR3 is 13 residues long. Germline values: CDR1 DFQATT, CDR2 SNEGSKA (reference sequence). Incomplete CDR3 DNA: TGCAGTGCTAGAAATAGGGTTACCGGGGAG. This codes for CSARNRVTGE. The full CDR3 is CSARNRVTGELFF.

The sequenced CDR3 bases are TGTGCCACCAAAGGGGTTTCTAAGACC. This translates into CATKGVSKT. The full CDR3 sequence reads CATKGVSKTQYF. The rearrangement links TRBV19 to TRBJ2-5; perhaps TRBD1 as D (5 bases). The read comes to an end 3 residues before the CDR3 does, leaving the germline J gene to fill in the end. The germline V gene encodes CDR1 LNHDA and CDR2 SQIVND (reference sequence). The CDR3 runs to 12 residues. With 10 bases removed from V and 6 bases from J, the gap between germline ends came to 15 bases.

Concerning this clone: The CDR3 extends 3 residues past the end of the read, so its final part is completed from the germline J gene. The chain couples TRBV7-3 to TRBJ2-1; 8 positions agree with TRBD2. CDR3 length: 15 amino acids. The germline gives CDR1 SGHTA, CDR2 FQGTGA. Losses at the gene ends were 2 bases for V and 4 bases for J; bases not matched to a gene: 4. CDR3 DNA, as far as it was read: TGTGCCAGCAGCTTACTAGCGGGTGATTACAATGAG. This translates into CASSLLAGDYNE. The complete CDR3 protein is CASSLLAGDYNEQFF.

Note on this clone: The read halts 3 residues ahead of the CDR3 end, with the missing end drawn from the germline J gene. The V and J genes are TRBV7-3 and TRBJ2-1; the D gene is possibly TRBD2 (6 bases). The CDR3 has 14 residues. V lost 3 bases and J 2 bases, leaving 8 bases between the germline ends. CDR1 and CDR2 from the germline V gene are SGHTA and FQGTGA. CDR3 protein: CASSFSGTYNEQFF. The CDR3 bases that were read are TGTGCCAGCAGCTTTAGCGGAACCTACAATGAG. The complete variable domain, with remaining parts taken from reference TRBV7-3 and TRBJ2-1, reads GAGVSQTPSNKVTEKGKYVELRCDPISGHTALYWYRQSLGQGPEFLIYFQGTGAADDSGLPNDRFFAVRPEGSVSTLKIQRTERGDSAVYLCASSFSGTYNEQFFGPGTRLTVL.

A note on this clone: With the read ending 3 residues before the CDR3 end, the germline J gene is used to fill in that end. The V and J genes are TRBV7-3 and TRBJ1-2, with 9 bases that match TRBD1. The CDR3 consists of 13 residues. Per germline, CDR1 SGHTA and CDR2 FQGTGA. Incomplete CDR3 DNA: TGTGCCAGCAGCGAAACAGGGGGCACAGGC. As protein: CASSETGGTG. The entire CDR3 reads CASSETGGTGYTF.

To note about this clone: With the read ending 3 residues before the CDR3 end, the germline J gene is used to fill in that end. The V and J genes are TRBV20-1 and TRBJ1-1; 8 bases agree with TRBD1. The germline CDR1 and CDR2 sequences are DFQATT and SNEGSKA (reference sequence). This CDR3 has 12 amino acids. Incomplete CDR3 DNA: TGCAGTGCTTCCTGGACAGGGATACAT. Its protein is CSASWTGIH. The entire CDR3 protein is CSASWTGIHAFF.

A note on this clone: The sequence runs out 3 residues before the end of the CDR3; the remainder is reconstructed from the germline J gene. V is TRBV6-1 and J is TRBJ1-2; 8 nucleotides align to TRBD1. CDR3 size: 13 residues. V lost 1 base to trimming and J lost 7 bases; unmatched junction nucleotides: 2. CDR1 is MNHNS, CDR2 SASEGT, per germline. CDR3 protein: CASSEGRGLGYTF. Incomplete CDR3 DNA: TGTGCCAGCAGTGAAGGCAGGGGGCTTGGC.

This clone is medium-sized by frequency. The read stops 3 residues short of the end of the CDR3; the missing end is completed from the germline J gene. This sequence joins TRBV19 and TRBJ1-1, with 9 bases fitting TRBD1. The J segment lost 0 bases and the V segment lost 1 base, leaving 6 bases of the junction unmatched. The CDR3 runs 17 residues. CDR1 is LNHDA, CDR2 SQIVND, per germline (reference sequence). The sequenced CDR3 bases are TGTGCCAGTAGTATAGGGACAGGGGCCACCTTGAACACTGAA. Amino acid sequence: CASSIGTGATLNTE. Given in full, the CDR3 is CASSIGTGATLNTEAFF.

Remarks on this clone: The missing CDR3 end, 3 residues past where the read stops, is filled in from the germline J gene. The rearrangement uses TRBV20-1 and TRBJ2-7; D perhaps matches TRBD2 (6 bases). The CDR3 is made up of 14 amino acids. V lost 0 bases and J lost 5, with 14 bases in between. Germline V gene lookup returns CDR1 DFQATT and CDR2 SNEGSKA (reference sequence). The sequenced CDR3 bases are TGCAGTGCTAGAGATTTGGGGGGTCGGGACGAG. Protein product: CSARDLGGRDE. The whole CDR3 sequence is CSARDLGGRDEQYF.

In regard to this clone: The read stops 3 residues short of the end of the CDR3; the missing end is completed from the germline J gene. V and J are TRBV18 and TRBJ2-7; D gene unclear. Trimming cost V 4 bases and J 6 bases, with 10 bases left between them. CDR3 length equals 12 residues. Germline V CDR1 and CDR2: KGHSH, LQKENI. CDR3 DNA (partial): TGTGCCAGCTCACTGACTCCTGCCGAG. This gives the protein CASSLTPAE. In full, the CDR3 is CASSLTPAEQYF.

Regarding this clone: The CDR3 extends 3 residues past the end of the read, so its final part is completed from the germline J gene. The V call is TRBV2, the J call TRBJ1-1; 12 nucleotides match TRBD1. The junction had 1 base not matched to a gene; V was cut back by 2 bases and J by 6 bases. This CDR3 is built from 14 residues. Germline CDR1 reads SNHLY; CDR2 reads FYNNEI. The CDR3 sequence is CASSERDRGPEAFF. Incomplete CDR3 DNA: TGTGCCAGCAGTGAAAGGGACAGGGGGCCTGAA.

Notes on this clone: The read ends 3 residues shy of where the CDR3 ends; the end is completed using the germline J gene. The rearrangement uses TRBV19 and TRBJ1-5; D unresolved. Between the trimmed V and J ends, which lost 1 base and 5 bases, there was a span of 6 bases. Germline-derived CDR1 and CDR2 are LNHDA and SQIVND (reference sequence). The CDR3 runs 13 residues. CDR3 protein: CASSIVRDQPQHF. The sequenced CDR3 bases are TGTGCCAGTAGTATAGTACGGGATCAGCCC.

For this clone: The read terminates 3 residues before the CDR3 end, so the remaining end is supplied by the germline J gene. The chain recombines TRBV29-1 with TRBJ2-1, with D hard to call. The germline V gene encodes CDR1 SQVTM and CDR2 ANQGSEA. CDR3 length: 13 amino acids. Trimming cost V 0 bases and J 9 bases, with 12 bases left between them. CDR3 residues: CSVEEARDGEQFF. The CDR3 DNA, read in part, is TGCAGCGTTGAAGAAGCGAGAGACGGTGAG.

Its frequency marks this clone as medium-sized. With the read ending 3 residues before the CDR3 end, the germline J gene is used to fill in that end. The gene calls are TRBV7-9 and TRBJ2-5, with TRBD1 identical over 9 bases. V dropped 0 bases and J dropped 3; count of bases not matched to a gene: 2. The CDR3 sequence is 15 residues long. Germline values: CDR1 SEHNR, CDR2 FQNEAQ (reference sequence). The CDR3 protein is CASSLAQGAEETQYF. The sequenced part of the CDR3 DNA is TGTGCCAGCAGCTTAGCACAGGGGGCGGAAGAGACC. Supplemented by reference TRBV7-9 and TRBJ2-5, the full variable domain reads DTGVSQNPRHKITKRGQNVTFRCDPISEHNRLYWYRQTLGQGPEFLTYFQNEAQLEKSRLLSDRFSAERPKGSFSTLEIQRTEQGDSAMYLCASSLAQGAEETQYFGPGTRLLVL.

Of note for this clone: The read ends 3 residues shy of where the CDR3 ends; the end is completed using the germline J gene. The chain links TRBV20-1 to TRBJ1-1; TRBD1 matches at 8 bases. CDR3 length: 14 amino acids. Unmatched junction bases numbered 7, after V lost 3 bases and J lost 4 bases. From germline, CDR1 is DFQATT and CDR2 SNEGSKA (reference sequence). CDR3 DNA (partial): TGCAGTGCTAGCCAGACAGGGGTGGCCACTGAA. This codes for CSASQTGVATE. Given in full, the CDR3 is CSASQTGVATEAFF.

Concerning this clone: Sequencing ends 3 residues short of the CDR3 end; the germline J gene provides the rest. The genes are TRBV5-1 and TRBJ1-6; TRBD1 matches at 10 bases. This CDR3 has 17 amino acids. The germline CDR1 and CDR2 sequences are SGHRS and YFSETQ. V lost 5 bases, J lost 0 bases, and 5 bases stayed unmatched. The CDR3 DNA, read in part, is TGCGCCAGCAGACGGGACAGGGGCCTCTCCTATAATTCACCC. The encoded protein is CASRRDRGLSYNSP. The full CDR3 is CASRRDRGLSYNSPLHF.

Details on this clone: The read terminates 3 residues ahead of where the CDR3 ends, so the germline J gene completes it. This chain uses TRBV18 with TRBJ2-5; weak D call: TRBD1 (5 bases). Trimming took off 5 bases at V and 3 bases at J, with 16 bases between the two ends. Germline loops: CDR1 KGHSH, CDR2 LQKENI. This CDR3 spans 15 amino acids. The sequenced CDR3 bases are TGTGCCAGCTCATATATTCGACAGTTCGAAGAGACC. This codes for CASSYIRQFEET. The CDR3, in full, reads CASSYIRQFEETQYF.

As regards this clone: From the germline J gene comes the end of the CDR3, since the read stops 3 residues before it. This chain joins TRBV20-1 and TRBJ2-1, with D maybe TRBD1 (6 bases). Germline lookup yields CDR1 DFQATT and CDR2 SNEGSKA (reference sequence). Trimming stripped 4 bases from V and 3 bases from J, with 16 bases between. The CDR3 covers 15 residues. CDR3 bases read: TGCAGTGCTACCACCAACAGGGAGAACTACAATGAG. It translates to CSATTNRENYNE. The CDR3 in its entirety is CSATTNRENYNEQFF.

Concerning this clone: The read falls 3 residues short of the CDR3 end, and the missing part is taken from the germline J gene. This chain joins TRBV19 and TRBJ1-1, with D hard to call. The CDR3 totals 15 residues. CDR1 is LNHDA and CDR2 is SQIVND in the germline V gene (reference sequence). V was pared by 3 bases and J by 0 bases, with 11 bases between. CDR3: CASSIREALNTEAFF. CDR3 DNA (partial): TGTGCCAGTAGTATCAGAGAGGCATTGAACACTGAA.

Note on this clone: The missing CDR3 end, 3 residues past where the read stops, is filled in from the germline J gene. V and J are TRBV19 and TRBJ1-6; 9 bases agree with TRBD1. The CDR3 extends over 16 amino acids. CDR1 and CDR2 (germline): LNHDA, SQIVND (reference sequence). Trimming cost V 5 bases and J 6 bases; bases outside gene matches: 8. CDR3 protein: CASSFGTGISNSPLHF. The sequenced part of the CDR3 DNA is TGTGCCAGTAGTTTCGGGACAGGGATCAGTAATTCACCC. Full variable domain (outside the CDR3, taken from reference TRBV19 and TRBJ1-6): DGGITQSPKYLFRKEGQNVTLSCEQNLNHDAMYWYRQDPGQGLRLIYYSQIVNDFQKGDIAEGYSVSREKKESFPLTVTSAQKNPTAFYLCASSFGTGISNSPLHFGNGTRLTVT.